A selection of T cell receptor beta chains follows, all from one sample in a study of cytomegalovirus exposure and HLA in healthy donors. Assay used: immunoSEQ multiplex PCR; TCRdb lists only in-frame clones, some missing. Among over 85,000 clones, approximately 89% were seen once, and the ten largest hold over 1.5%. The sample was PBMCs. The source is a woman between 18 and 29 years old in good health and CMV-seronegative. The CDR3 runs from the conserved cysteine through the conserved F or W. Each record gives: J gene, V gene, D gene, clone size, CDR3 DNA, CDR3 protein. A D gene is named only where the DNA matches it firmly. Clone sizes are given selectively: once, few, many, or a class where the clone is expanded.

TRBJ1-6	TRBV4-1	-	-	TGCGCCAGCAGCCGAGGGGGGGACCTCCACTTT	CASSRGGDLHF
TRBJ1-1	TRBV30	-	-	TGTGCCTGGACCCTAGGGAACACTGAAGCTTTCTTT	CAWTLGNTEAFF
TRBJ2-7	TRBV5-4	-	-	TGTGCCAGCAGCTTTAGCTCCTACGAGCAGTACTTC	CASSFSSYEQYF
TRBJ2-1	TRBV6-1	-	-	TGTGCCAGCATCCCGGGTCTCTCCTCCTACAATGAGCAGTTCTTC	CASIPGLSSYNEQFF
TRBJ1-3	TRBV5-6	TRBD1	-	TGTGCCAGCAGCTTGGAGGGCAGGGGGTTGGAAAACACCATATATTTT	CASSLEGRGLENTIYF
TRBJ2-1	TRBV9	TRBD1	once	TGTGCCAGCAGCCTCCAGGGGGTAGTGGGAAATGAGCAGTTCTTC	CASSLQGVVGNEQFF
TRBJ1-5	TRBV15	TRBD1	-	TGTGCCACCAGTCCAGACAGGGTCCGTAGCAATCAGCCCCAGCATTTT	CATSPDRVRSNQPQHF
TRBJ2-5	TRBV2	-	-	TGTGCCAGCAGTCCCTCACGAAGGGGGGGAGAGACCCAGTACTTC	CASSPSRRGGETQYF
TRBJ1-5	TRBV29-1	-	-	TGCGGAGCCGGGACACATAGCAATCAGCCCCAGCATTTT	CGAGTHSNQPQHF
TRBJ1-5	TRBV28	-	-	TGTGCCACCCGACAGGATAGCAATCAGCCCCAGCATTTT	CATRQDSNQPQHF
TRBJ2-5	TRBV7-2	TRBD1	-	TGTGCCAGCAGCAAGGGACAGGGTGGAGAGACCCAGTACTTC	CASSKGQGGETQYF
TRBJ2-7	TRBV5-1	-	once	TGCGCCAGCAGCTCCAGTTACGAGCAGTACTTC	CASSSSYEQYF
TRBJ2-5	TRBV2	TRBD2	-	TGTGCCAGCAGGGGGACTAGCGGGAGGCAGACCCAGTACTTC	CASRGTSGRQTQYF
TRBJ2-7	TRBV6-5	-	-	TGTGCCAGCAGTTACTCGAGGTACGGCTCCTACGAGCAGTACTTC	CASSYSRYGSYEQYF
TRBJ2-2	TRBV4-1	-	-	TGCGCCAGCAGCCAAAGGTTAGCGTTGAACACCGGGGAGCTGTTTTTT	CASSQRLALNTGELFF
TRBJ2-7	TRBV15	-	once	TGTGCCACCTCACAGGGATGGTACGAGCAGTACTTC	CATSQGWYEQYF
TRBJ2-7	TRBV27	TRBD1	once	TGTGCCAGCACAAGGACAGGGGCCGCCTACGAGCAGTACTTC	CASTRTGAAYEQYF
TRBJ2-2	TRBV2	-	-	TGTGCCAGCAGCCGTGGTGGACAGAGGGGCACCGGGGAGCTGTTTTTT	CASSRGGQRGTGELFF
TRBJ2-3	TRBV27	TRBD2	-	TGTGCCAGCAGTTCACTAGCGGGAGTTTCAGATACGCAGTATTTT	CASSSLAGVSDTQYF
TRBJ2-5	TRBV11-2	TRBD2	-	TGTGCCAGCAGCTTAGCGGCTTGGCAGGGAGGGTGGGAGACCCAGTACTTC	CASSLAAWQGGWETQYF
TRBJ1-2	TRBV6-5	-	once	TGTGCCAGCAGTCCCGGGGGGCCAGGGGACTATGGCTACACCTTC	CASSPGGPGDYGYTF
TRBJ2-1	TRBV18	TRBD2	once	TGTGCCAGCTCCCCTCAGGCTAGCGGGGGAATTAATGAGCAGTTCTTC	CASSPQASGGINEQFF
TRBJ1-5	TRBV28	-	-	TGTGCCAGCACCTATAACCCGAATCAGCCCCAGCATTTT	CASTYNPNQPQHF
TRBJ1-2	TRBV9	-	-	TGTGCCAGCAGCGCCTCGCCGGGGGAACGCACCTTC	CASSASPGERTF
TRBJ1-1	TRBV6-5	-	-	TGTGCCAGCAGTTTAGGACATAACACTGAAGCTTTCTTT	CASSLGHNTEAFF
TRBJ1-1	TRBV6-5	TRBD1	-	TGTGCCAGCACACAAGCGGACAGGGACACTGAAGCTTTCTTT	CASTQADRDTEAFF
TRBJ1-1	TRBV28	-	once	TGTGCCAGCAGTGACGGGTCAAACACTGAAGCTTTCTTT	CASSDGSNTEAFF
TRBJ2-3	TRBV7-2	-	-	TGTGCCAGCAGCTCCTTAGACAGGCCAGATACGCAGTATTTT	CASSSLDRPDTQYF
TRBJ2-5	TRBV5-3	TRBD1	-	TGTGCCAGAAGCAAAGGACAGGGGTTAGGGACCCAGTACTTC	CARSKGQGLGTQYF
TRBJ2-7	TRBV5-4	TRBD1	once	TGTGCCAGCAGTCACACACCGGGACAGGGCTACGAGCAGTACTTC	CASSHTPGQGYEQYF